This T cell receptor beta chain was profiled in a study of blood T cells in healthy people across ages. Regarding the study as a whole: For the donors, CMV status was unknown and possibly confounded expanded clonotype changes. Greater diversity and more naive CD4+ cells were seen in long-lived donors than in aged donors.

V dropped 5 bases and J dropped 6; count of bases not matched to a gene: 14. The CDR3 has 18 residues. Germline assignment: CDR1 MNHEY and CDR2 SMNVEV (reference sequence). Concerning this clonotype: The antigen remains undetermined.

A second PCR, run for roughly 7 to 11 cycles, used a sample-barcoded 5' primer plus a J-beta primer mix. Sequencing yielded, for each sample, at least 3 million paired-end reads carrying CDR3. TCRdb fed the 5' RACE reads into MiXCR, producing one record per CDR3 protein. This sample has around 900,000 distinct CDR3 sequences; about 51% occur once, and the top ten carry over 20%. This sequence joins TRBV27 and TRBJ2-2; 11 bases are shared with TRBD2. Sequencing used blood. This TCR came from an older woman in good health. The chain's CDR3 is CASSPTPTSGSMPGELFF. CDR3 nucleotides: TGTGCCAGCAGTCCGACTCCCACTAGCGGGAGTATGCCCGGGGAGCTGTTTTTT.